This T cell receptor (beta chain) appears in the sequencing data of a study of blood T cell dynamics during melanoma immunotherapy. Time point denoted: week 3, after first cycle of checkpoint inhibitor. At 12 weeks after first infusion, RECIST 1.1 defined response for most patients. This table comes from immunoSEQ multiplex PCR, and its TCRdb copy is limited to in-frame clones, with some not included. The sample includes approximately 11,000 clones, over 80% of them seen just once. Points on this clone: Germline is not matched at one junction end, which may reflect a read error.

This TCR derives from a human donor with melanoma. Source: blood, taken from a patient treated with checkpoint blockade.

CDR3 in amino acids: CSVGQGATSSEQYF. Here the CDR3 DNA reads TGCAGCGTTGGACAGGGGGCGACCTCCTCCGAGCAGTACTTC. V usage is TRBV29-1 and J usage is TRBJ2-7; 10 bases align to TRBD1. The CDR3 totals 14 residues. Germline CDR1 is SQVTM and CDR2 is ANQGSEA.